These T cell receptor beta chains were read from a single sample in a study of CD8 T cells in Susac syndrome. TCRdb itself ran the immunoSEQ multiplex PCR reads through MiXCR, one entry per CDR3 protein. The sample holds over 150,000 distinct CDR3 sequences, around 94% seen once. What was sequenced was CD4+ T cells from PBMCs. These receptors were taken from a human donor with Susac syndrome. CDR3s leave out the opening cysteine and the closing phenylalanine or tryptophan. Fields, in order: V gene, J gene, CDR3 length, CDR3 protein.

V gene: TRBV20-1
J gene: TRBJ2-5
CDR3 length: 12
CDR3 protein: SASRTGNVETQY

V gene: TRBV23-1
J gene: TRBJ2-7
CDR3 length: 15
CDR3 protein: ASSTPLVAGSPYEQY

V gene: TRBV7-9
J gene: TRBJ1-1
CDR3 length: 13
CDR3 protein: ASSSNNRGNTEAF

V gene: TRBV30
J gene: TRBJ2-1
CDR3 length: 10
CDR3 protein: AWRNFYNEQF

V gene: TRBV20-1
J gene: TRBJ2-5
CDR3 length: 13
CDR3 protein: SARKLAGELETQY

V gene: TRBV28
J gene: TRBJ2-7
CDR3 length: 14
CDR3 protein: ASSWSWGARNYEQY

V gene: TRBV12-3/TRBV12-4
J gene: TRBJ1-2
CDR3 length: 10
CDR3 protein: ASRNLNYGYT

V gene: TRBV5-1
J gene: TRBJ1-2
CDR3 length: 12
CDR3 protein: ASSPDRISYGYT

V gene: TRBV9
J gene: TRBJ2-2
CDR3 length: 13
CDR3 protein: ASSAGTGLDRELF

V gene: TRBV20-1
J gene: TRBJ1-5
CDR3 length: 12
CDR3 protein: SAIRDRADQPQH

V gene: TRBV12-3/TRBV12-4
J gene: TRBJ1-1
CDR3 length: 12
CDR3 protein: ASRKETGNTEAF

V gene: TRBV28
J gene: TRBJ2-7
CDR3 length: 13
CDR3 protein: ASWGAGDRRYEQY

V gene: TRBV12-3/TRBV12-4
J gene: TRBJ1-1
CDR3 length: 12
CDR3 protein: ASSIQGANTEAF

V gene: TRBV20-1
J gene: TRBJ2-7
CDR3 length: 9
CDR3 protein: SAGDSFEQY

V gene: TRBV30
J gene: TRBJ1-2
CDR3 length: 14
CDR3 protein: AWSSQLRGNNYGYT

V gene: TRBV20-1
J gene: TRBJ1-5
CDR3 length: 10
CDR3 protein: SASVGDQPQH

V gene: TRBV7-9
J gene: TRBJ2-1
CDR3 length: 11
CDR3 protein: ASSLDLTDEQF

V gene: TRBV28
J gene: TRBJ2-4
CDR3 length: 11
CDR3 protein: ASSPVMTDIQY

V gene: TRBV4-3
J gene: TRBJ2-2
CDR3 length: 15
CDR3 protein: ASSHPIGGGNTGELF

V gene: TRBV6-2/TRBV6-3
J gene: TRBJ2-3
CDR3 length: 13
CDR3 protein: ASSFSGSGPDTQY

V gene: TRBV9
J gene: TRBJ2-3
CDR3 length: 13
CDR3 protein: ASSSRLGFADTQY

V gene: TRBV20-1
J gene: TRBJ2-1
CDR3 length: 10
CDR3 protein: SASWGGNEQF

V gene: TRBV5-4
J gene: TRBJ2-4
CDR3 length: 11
CDR3 protein: ASSFRDRNIQY

V gene: TRBV28
J gene: TRBJ1-5
CDR3 length: 10
CDR3 protein: ASGGSNQPQH

V gene: TRBV3-1
J gene: TRBJ2-5
CDR3 length: 14
CDR3 protein: ASSQEWGTGEETQY

V gene: TRBV20-1
J gene: TRBJ1-1
CDR3 length: 13
CDR3 protein: SARSGSAAHTEAF